This TCR beta chain was identified during a study of T cells after posttransplantation cyclophosphamide. General study findings and limits: Tissue-infiltrating T cells from skin or gut overlapped little with blood T cells.

Germline V CDR1 and CDR2: LNHNV, YYDKDF (reference sequence). There are 14 residues in the CDR3. Comments on this clone: No antigen is known for it. The junction differs from germline at one of its ends, possibly a read error.

This related bone marrow graft donor gave peripheral blood on the day of marrow donation. Produced via immunoSEQ multiplex PCR; TCRdb's table is partial and in-frame only. The repertoire holds roughly 21,000 clones, approximately 98% seen once, with about 0.13% in the top ten. The sample was naive CD8+ T cells sorted from PBMCs. This sequence joins TRBV15 and TRBJ1-6, with D tentatively TRBD1 (5 bases). This receptor was obtained from a man aged 35 to 55 in good health, CMV-negative, and a related stem cell transplant donor. The CDR3, as DNA: TGTGCCACCAGCAGAGAAGGGGATAATTCCCCCCTCCACTTT. Translation gives CATSREGDNSPLHF.